The following is a T cell receptor beta chain sequence with its context. The antigen remains undetermined. This entry belongs to a study of blood T cells in healthy people across ages. Overall study context: Template switching picked up about one barcoded beta molecule for each two T cells.

Per the germline V gene, CDR1 is SQVTM and CDR2 is ANQGSEA. The CDR3 contains 14 residues. V lost 6 bases, J lost 4 bases, and 10 bases stayed unmatched. Combining a sample-barcoded 5' primer with a J-beta primer mix, a second PCR ran for roughly 7 to 12 cycles. A single record per CDR3 protein comes from TCRdb applying MiXCR to the 5' RACE reads. The sample records around 1,000,000 distinct CDR3 sequences, about 25% being singletons. Donation came from healthy Caucasian individuals in Russia who were aged roughly 6 to 95. Whole-study findings and limits: Greater diversity and more naive CD4+ cells were seen in long-lived donors than in aged donors.

Separately, the same data were catalogued under a study of T cells of mothers and their children. Turning to that study: In each mother, TCR beta CDR3 reads exceeded 8 million; in each child, they numbered several million.

The V gene is TRBV29-1, the J gene TRBJ1-2; TRBD1 aligns across 8 bases. The source is a girl aged 2 to 10 in good health. Input material: blood. The CDR3 here is CSVPIMDRAYGYTF. CDR3 coding DNA: TGCAGCGTGCCTATTATGGACAGGGCCTATGGCTACACCTTC. The full variable domain, with the rest looked up from reference TRBV29-1 and TRBJ1-2, is SAVISQKPSRDICQRGTSLTIQCQVDSQVTMMFWYRQQPGQSLTLIATANQGSEATYESGFVIDKFPISRPNLTFSTLTVSNMSPEDSSIYLCSVPIMDRAYGYTFGSGTRLTVV.